The entry below describes one T cell receptor beta chain. Its specificity is unknown. The record originates from a study of cytomegalovirus exposure and HLA in healthy donors. The PCR had 60 Vbeta and 13 Jbeta primers. Data came from immunoSEQ multiplex PCR; TCRdb stores just in-frame clones and leaves some out. The table has roughly 100,000 clones, roughly 85% seen once. Study-level results: Among the sequence variants, a highly shared cluster was likely an artifact of sequencing. Among TCR beta chains of equal frequency, HLA-associated ones were more clonally expanded in a later analysis. Rarity held for most TCR sequences, but there were some public TCRs that occurred in many donors.

V lost 3 bases, J lost 0 bases, and 8 bases lay in between. CDR3 size: 15 residues. Germline CDR1 LNHNV, CDR2 YYDKDF (reference sequence). The sequence came from a woman aged 40 to 50 in good health and CMV-seronegative. The sequencing input was PBMCs. The rearrangement links TRBV15 to TRBJ1-4; tentative D call: TRBD1 (5 bases). Here the CDR3 DNA reads TGTGCCACCAGCAGGTCCAGGGCAACTAATGAAAAACTGTTTTTT. Amino acid sequence: CATSRSRATNEKLFF.